The 4 T cell receptor beta chains presented below share a single source sample, sequenced in a study of Graves' ophthalmopathy and Graves' hyperthyroidism. For repertoire sequencing, the TCR beta CDR3 regions were amplified from RNA transcripts. Scientists carried out first-round RT-PCR using HTBI primers and then a second-round multiplex PCR. TCRdb re-analysed the multiplex PCR reads in MiXCR, keeping a single row per CDR3 protein. The repertoire consists of 450,000 or so distinct CDR3 sequences, with approximately 15% occurring once and the leading ten covering approximately 9.8%. The sequenced material came from blood. These receptors were taken from a woman younger than 45 with Graves' ophthalmopathy.

This clonotype was observed at least ten times. This chain links TRBV20-1 with TRBJ1-6; tentative D call: TRBD1 (6 bases). The CDR3 loop spans 15 amino acids. Trimming removed 5 bases at V and 5 bases at J, with 16 bases between. Germline CDR1 reads DFQATT; CDR2 reads SNEGSKA (reference sequence). CDR3 sequence (DNA): TGCAGTGCTTTTCAACAGGGAAGAGATAATTCACCCCTCCACTTT. Amino acid sequence: CSAFQQGRDNSPLHF.

The chain links TRBV3-1 to TRBJ1-2; D uncertain. The CDR3 sequence is 12 residues long. Looked up from germline, CDR1 is LGHDT and CDR2 is YNNKEL (reference sequence). Trimming removed 9 bases at V and 1 base at J, with 9 bases between. The CDR3 DNA sequence: TGTGCCAGTGGACGGTTTAACTATGGCTACACCTTC. Translated, it gives CASGRFNYGYTF. The variable domain in full, completed from reference TRBV3-1 and TRBJ1-2, reads DTAVSQTPKYLVTQMGNDKSIKCEQNLGHDTMYWYKQDSKKFLKIMFSYNNKELIINETVPNRFSPKSPDKAHLNLHINSLELGDSAVYFCASGRFNYGYTFGSGTRLTVV.

This clonotype has a count of ten or more. The chain links TRBV7-2 to TRBJ2-7, with D possibly TRBD2 on 6 matching bases. V lost 1 base and J 4 bases, leaving 14 bases between the germline ends. The CDR3 extends over 15 amino acids. Germline CDR1 and CDR2: SGHTA and FQGNSA. CDR3 DNA: TGTGCCAGCAGCTTAGGGGGCGGGATTCGATACGAGCAGTACTTC. This gives the protein CASSLGGGIRYEQYF.

In this sample, this clonotype turned up many times. J is TRBJ1-5 and V is TRBV28; 7 positions match TRBD1. J was trimmed by 1 base and V by 7 bases; bases with no gene match: 10. This CDR3 comprises 16 residues. Germline CDR1 reads MDHEN; CDR2 reads SYDVKM. CDR3 region: CASKYRGGLSNQPQHF. CDR3 nucleotides: TGTGCCAGCAAATACAGGGGAGGATTGAGCAATCAGCCCCAGCATTTT.